Below are 3 T cell receptor beta chains sequenced from a single sample in a study of T-cell reconstitution after alpha-beta-depleted transplantation in children (dated by TCRdb to about 2016). Library preparation used PCR. TCRdb lists the instrument as Illumina HiSeq 2500. Molecular barcoding was employed in the preparation of TCR libraries, with unique molecular identifiers being used to normalize TCRbeta repertoire quantification. The raw public data were reprocessed by TCRdb itself: fastp quality trimming at Q25, MiXCR clonotype calling, in-frame beta chains only. Every entry covers one CDR3 protein and lists the most common genes and DNA from its rows. The sample has 150,000 to 250,000 distinct CDR3 sequences on record, about 15% of them singletons. The ten largest make up around 14% of the sample. This specimen consisted of PBMCs from the stem cell graft donor, obtained from the stem cell graft. These receptors were collected from a human donor who donated a stem cell graft to a child with acute lymphoblastic leukemia.

V and J are TRBV5-1 and TRBJ2-5; TRBD1 matches 9 bases. J gave up 4 bases and V 7 bases, and 11 bases lay outside the gene matches. CDR1 and CDR2 (germline): SGHRS, YFSETQ. This CDR3 comprises 15 residues. This CDR3 is CASGRTGEGGETQYF. The CDR3, as DNA: TGCGCCAGCGGACGGACAGGGGAGGGTGGAGAGACCCAGTACTTC.

This clonotype was observed many times. V is TRBV5-1 and J is TRBJ1-1; D gene uncertain. This CDR3 has 16 amino acids. The germline V and J ends were trimmed by 1 base and 8 bases, with 21 bases remaining between them. Germline V gives CDR1 SGHRS, CDR2 YFSETQ. The CDR3 DNA is TGCGCCAGCAGCTTGAGGGTGGAGGAAACGTACAGAGAAGCTTTCTTT. Translation: CASSLRVEETYREAFF.

This clonotype was found many times. The rearrangement joins TRBV4-1 to TRBJ1-2; the D gene is possibly TRBD1 (5 bases). V lost 4 bases to trimming and J lost 7 bases, with 28 bases between them. The germline gives CDR1 MGHRA, CDR2 YSYEKL. This CDR3 is 18 amino acids long. Written as DNA, the CDR3 is TGCGCCAGCAGCCTACAAGTGACCGGGACTTCGAAACCTGCTGGCTACACCTTC. Translation: CASSLQVTGTSKPAGYTF.